The 22 T cell receptor beta chains presented below share a single source sample, sequenced in a study of CD8+CD57+ T cells in acquired aplastic anemia. Sequencing involved patients with CD8+CD57+ cell expansion previously shown by flow cytometry. Genomic DNA was employed as the template in profiling TCR beta VDJ and CDR3. TCRdb re-analysed the reads in MiXCR, keeping a single row per CDR3 protein. The sample has around 79,000 distinct CDR3 sequences, about 70% seen once. The sequenced sample was sorted CD4+, CD8+, or CD8+CD57+ T cells (not recorded which) from PBMCs. These receptor sequences come from a human donor with aplastic anemia.

The J gene is TRBJ1-2, the V gene TRBV2; D is possibly TRBD1 (6 bases). The CDR3 has 14 amino acids. V lost 4 bases and J 8 bases, leaving 17 bases between the germline ends. Germline values: CDR1 SNHLY, CDR2 FYNNEI. CDR3 protein: CASSGIGGKRGYTF. CDR3 nucleotides: TGTGCCAGCAGTGGGATAGGGGGAAAGAGAGGCTACACCTTC.

The chain recombines TRBV20-1 with TRBJ2-4; D possibly corresponds to TRBD2 (6 bases). Trimming took 6 bases from V and 9 from J, leaving 15 bases between them. CDR3 length equals 12 residues. Germline V gives CDR1 DFQATT, CDR2 SNEGSKA (reference sequence). The CDR3 is CSASGLQTIQYF. CDR3 DNA: TGCAGTGCCTCGGGACTTCAAACCATTCAGTACTTC.

The CDR3 sequence: CASSARQGRNYGYTF. In DNA form, the CDR3 reads TGTGCCAGCAGCGCCCGACAAGGGCGGAACTATGGCTACACCTTC. The V gene is TRBV9, the J gene TRBJ1-2; no firm D call. Germline CDR1 and CDR2: SGDLS and YYNGEE. V was pared by 3 bases and J by 2 bases, with 14 bases between. The CDR3 runs to 15 residues.

This clonotype was detected only once. The chain couples TRBV19 to TRBJ1-2; TRBD1 aligns across 7 bases. V lost 7 bases and J lost 6; bases outside the gene matches: 8. This CDR3 comprises 13 residues. CDR1 LNHDA and CDR2 SQIVND come from the germline V gene (reference sequence). CDR3 nucleotide sequence: TGTGCCAGTACCGCGACAGGGTTTGATGGCTACACCTTC. As protein: CASTATGFDGYTF.

The chain employs TRBV10-3 and TRBJ2-2, with 7 bases matching TRBD1. Trimming cost V 7 bases and J 5 bases; bases outside gene matches: 10. Germline values: CDR1 ENHRY, CDR2 SYGVKD. The CDR3 contains 15 residues. CDR3 coding DNA: TGTGCCATCAACACCGACAGGGATCGAACCGGGGAGCTGTTTTTT. This sequence encodes CAINTDRDRTGELFF.

The chain has TRBV24-1 and TRBJ2-1, with D perhaps matching TRBD2 (5 bases). The germline CDR1 and CDR2 sequences are KGHDR and SFDVKD. The CDR3 spans 13 residues. The V end was cut by 6 bases, the J end by 7 bases, with 12 bases between. The CDR3, as DNA: TGTGCCACCAGTCGTGTCGGGGAGAATGAGCAGTTCTTC. It specifies CATSRVGENEQFF.

This chain links TRBV7-9 with TRBJ2-3; 7 bases are a match to TRBD2. This CDR3 has 13 amino acids. The V gene's germline CDR1 is SEHNR and CDR2 FQNEAQ (reference sequence). J gave up 5 bases and V 5 bases, and 4 bases lay outside the gene matches. CDR3 in amino acids: CASSPPGGDTQYF. In nucleotides, the CDR3 is TGTGCCAGCAGCCCCCCGGGGGGAGATACGCAGTATTTT. The whole variable domain, remainder taken from reference TRBV7-9 and TRBJ2-3, is DTGVSQNPRHKITKRGQNVTFRCDPISEHNRLYWYRQTLGQGPEFLTYFQNEAQLEKSRLLSDRFSAERPKGSFSTLEIQRTEQGDSAMYLCASSPPGGDTQYFGPGTRLTVL.

The chain uses TRBV29-1 and TRBJ1-2; D may be TRBD1 (5 bases). Per germline, CDR1 SQVTM and CDR2 ANQGSEA. This CDR3 has 13 residues. Trimming pared 3 bases from V and 3 bases from J, leaving 11 bases between. The CDR3, as DNA: TGCAGCGTTGAGGGAGAGGGGTACTATGGCTACACCTTC. This codes for CSVEGEGYYGYTF. Based on the CDR3 plus reference TRBV29-1 and TRBJ1-2, the full variable domain is SAVISQKPSRDICQRGTSLTIQCQVDSQVTMMFWYRQQPGQSLTLIATANQGSEATYESGFVIDKFPISRPNLTFSTLTVSNMSPEDSSIYLCSVEGEGYYGYTFGSGTRLTVV.

The chain employs TRBV7-8 and TRBJ1-3; D is unresolved. This CDR3 region has 13 residues. The V gene's germline CDR1 is SGHVS and CDR2 FQNEAQ. Deletions cut 9 bases from V and 1 base from J, with 10 bases between. CDR3 loop: CASSYGSGNTIYF. In DNA, the CDR3 is TGTGCCAGTAGTTATGGGTCTGGAAACACCATATATTTT. The variable domain in full, completed from reference TRBV7-8 and TRBJ1-3, reads GAGVSQSPRYKVAKRGQDVALRCDPISGHVSLFWYQQALGQGPEFLTYFQNEAQLDKSGLPSDRFFAERPEGSVSTLKIQRTQQEDSAVYLCASSYGSGNTIYFGEGSWLTVV.

The rearrangement links TRBV15 to TRBJ2-2, with D hard to call. The germline CDR1 and CDR2 sequences are LNHNV and YYDKDF (reference sequence). This CDR3 contains 15 residues. V lost 1 base to trimming and J lost 0 bases, with 6 bases between them. CDR3: CATSRGPTNTGELFF. DNA for the CDR3: TGTGCCACCAGCAGAGGACCTACGAACACCGGGGAGCTGTTTTTT. The whole variable domain, filled in from reference TRBV15 and TRBJ2-2, reads DAMVIQNPRYQVTQFGKPVTLSCSQTLNHNVMYWYQQKSSQAPKLLFHYYDKDFNNEADTPDNFQSRRPNTSFCFLDIRSPGLGDTAMYLCATSRGPTNTGELFFGEGSRLTVL.

This chain joins TRBV27 and TRBJ2-1; 8 bases match TRBD1. Per germline, CDR1 MNHEY and CDR2 SMNVEV (reference sequence). V shed 1 base and J 5 bases; nucleotides not matched to a gene: 7. This CDR3 is 16 amino acids long. CDR3 residues: CASSLYFGDRHNEQFF. CDR3 in DNA: TGTGCCAGCAGTTTATATTTCGGGGACAGGCACAATGAGCAGTTCTTC.

This chain links TRBV7-9 with TRBJ1-2; no firm D call. The V end was cut by 4 bases, the J end by 2 bases, with 5 bases between. The CDR3 loop spans 12 amino acids. Germline CDR1 reads SEHNR; CDR2 reads FQNEAQ (reference sequence). The DNA for the CDR3 is TGTGCCAGCAGCTACGACAACTATGGCTACACCTTC. Translation: CASSYDNYGYTF.

The chain recombines TRBV7-2 with TRBJ2-5; D may correspond to TRBD1 or TRBD2 (5 bases each). V dropped 8 bases and J dropped 2 bases, with 15 bases sitting between them. There are 14 residues in the CDR3. CDR1 is SGHTA and CDR2 is FQGNSA in the germline V gene. DNA for the CDR3: TGTGCCAGCCGCCAGGGACCGAGTCAAGAGACCCAGTACTTC. Encoded protein: CASRQGPSQETQYF.

This clonotype was seen more than once but under ten times. The chain recombines TRBV3-1 with TRBJ2-2; D uncertain. The CDR3 contains 17 residues. Per the germline V gene, CDR1 is LGHDT and CDR2 is YNNKEL (reference sequence). V dropped 0 bases and J dropped 0 bases, with 11 bases sitting between them. In DNA form, the CDR3 reads TGTGCCAGCAGCCAAGATGTGGGAACGGCGAACACCGGGGAGCTGTTTTTT. This translates into CASSQDVGTANTGELFF.

The chain joins TRBV13 to TRBJ1-2; D not resolved. Germline V CDR1 and CDR2: PRHDT, FYEKMQ (reference sequence). Trimming cost V 1 base and J 4 bases, with 7 bases left between them. The CDR3 length is 13 residues. CDR3 loop: CASSLEWVYGYTF. DNA of the CDR3: TGTGCCAGCAGCTTAGAATGGGTCTATGGCTACACCTTC.

This clonotype showed up just a few times. This rearrangement joins TRBV20-1 to TRBJ2-5; the D gene is possibly TRBD1 (5 bases). From germline, CDR1 is DFQATT and CDR2 SNEGSKA (reference sequence). This CDR3 contains 16 residues. The ends were cut back, 0 bases at V and 4 bases at J, with 18 bases in the middle. Here the CDR3 reads CSARDLGRVGGETQYF. The CDR3 DNA reads TGCAGTGCTAGAGATCTGGGCAGGGTGGGCGGAGAGACCCAGTACTTC.

This clonotype was found many times. CDR3 residues: CSVDTLTYNEQFF. The CDR3 region has the DNA TGCAGCGTGGACACCTTAACCTACAATGAGCAGTTCTTC. The genes are TRBV29-1 and TRBJ2-1; a possible D gene is TRBD1 (5 bases). Trimming pared 6 bases from V and 2 bases from J, leaving 11 bases between. The germline CDR1 and CDR2 sequences are SQVTM and ANQGSEA. This CDR3 has 13 residues.

This clonotype has only a few counts. V gene TRBV2 combines with J gene TRBJ1-6, with TRBD1 matching over 11 bases. With 3 bases clipped from V and 9 bases from J, the junction kept 4 bases outside the gene matches. Germline CDR1 SNHLY, CDR2 FYNNEI. The CDR3 runs to 15 residues. The DNA of the CDR3 is TGTGCCAGCAGTGATTGGGGACAGGGGGTTTCACCCCTCCACTTT. Its translation is CASSDWGQGVSPLHF.

The V gene is TRBV20-1, the J gene TRBJ2-2; TRBD2 agrees at 8 bases. Germline values: CDR1 DFQATT, CDR2 SNEGSKA (reference sequence). The CDR3 has 15 residues. V dropped 6 bases and J dropped 5; count of bases not matched to a gene: 11. The CDR3 region is CSAKGTLADTGELFF. The CDR3 coding sequence is TGCAGTGCCAAAGGGACACTAGCGGATACCGGGGAGCTGTTTTTT.

The J gene is TRBJ2-5, the V gene TRBV20-1, with TRBD2 matching over 11 bases. This CDR3 spans 15 amino acids. Germline trimming cut 3 bases from V and 2 bases from J; bases unmatched to any gene: 5. CDR1 is DFQATT, CDR2 SNEGSKA, per germline (reference sequence). CDR3 sequence (DNA): TGCAGTGCTAGGCCGGGACTAGCGGTACAAGAGACCCAGTACTTC. Amino acids: CSARPGLAVQETQYF.

This sequence joins TRBV25-1 and TRBJ1-3; unclear D gene. The germline V gene encodes CDR1 MGHDK and CDR2 SYGVNS. The CDR3 spans 16 residues. V shed 6 bases and J shed 0 bases, with 15 bases lying between them. The CDR3 nucleotides read TGTGCCAGCAGCCCTCCCGGCCCGAGCTCTGGAAACACCATATATTTT. Amino acid sequence: CASSPPGPSSGNTIYF.

This clonotype occurred many times. The CDR3, as DNA: TGCGCCAGCAGCTTGGCTGTGGGTAGCACAGATACGCAGTATTTT. Translating it yields CASSLAVGSTDTQYF. V is TRBV5-1 and J is TRBJ2-3; the D is unclear. Germline CDR1 reads SGHRS; CDR2 reads YFSETQ. This CDR3 contains 15 residues. V was cut by 0 bases and J by 0 bases, with 8 bases left in between.